The 30 T cell receptor beta chains below come from one sample, sequenced in a study of blood T cell dynamics during melanoma immunotherapy. Time point specified: pre-treatment baseline. Profiling relied on immunoSEQ multiplex PCR, and the TCRdb table lists in-frame clones only, not all of them. This table holds about 22,000 clones, approximately 89% found once. Source: blood, taken from a patient treated with checkpoint blockade. The receptors here all came from a human donor with melanoma.

There are a few counts of this clone. This chain links TRBV16 with TRBJ2-7; D is uncertain. Trimming removed 4 bases at V and 5 bases at J, with 9 bases between. Germline CDR1 is KGHSY and CDR2 is FQNENV. The CDR3 covers 12 residues. This CDR3 reads CASSRGSDEQYF. The DNA of the CDR3 is TGTGCCAGCAGCCGTGGGTCAGACGAGCAGTACTTC.

The rearrangement uses TRBV7-2 and TRBJ1-2, with TRBD1 matching over 11 bases. This CDR3 has 15 amino acids. The germline CDR1 and CDR2 sequences are SGHTA and FQGNSA. J lost 8 bases, V lost 5 bases, and 10 bases had no gene match. CDR3: CASSPGTGGHEGYTF. The CDR3 nucleotides are TGTGCCAGCAGCCCGGGGACAGGGGGTCATGAGGGCTACACCTTC.

V usage is TRBV5-8 and J usage is TRBJ2-3; 10 bases line up with TRBD2. Germline-derived CDR1 and CDR2 are SGHTS and YDEGEE. J gave up 7 bases and V 0 bases, and 2 bases lay outside the gene matches. CDR3 length equals 14 residues. The CDR3 DNA follows: TGTGCCAGCAGCTTGGGACTAGCGGGCCATACGCAGTATTTT. Translation gives CASSLGLAGHTQYF. Full variable domain (rest looked up from reference TRBV5-8 and TRBJ2-3): EAGVTQSPTHLIKTRGQQATLRCSPISGHTSVYWYQQALGLGLQFLLWYDEGEERNRGNFPPRFSGRQFPNYSSELNVNALELEDSALYLCASSLGLAGHTQYFGPGTRLTVL.

The chain links TRBV5-4 to TRBJ2-3, with D perhaps TRBD1 (6 bases). The CDR3 is 14 residues long. V gave up 3 bases and J gave up 2 bases, with 10 bases separating them. The V gene's germline CDR1 is SGHNT and CDR2 YYREEE (reference sequence). The CDR3 DNA sequence: TGTGCCAGCAGCTCGGACAGATTCACAGATACGCAGTATTTT. It encodes CASSSDRFTDTQYF.

This clone was observed a few times. The chain carries TRBV7-8 and TRBJ1-2, with D uncertain. The germline CDR1 and CDR2 sequences are SGHVS and FQNEAQ. This CDR3 spans 15 amino acids. V dropped 4 bases and J dropped 1 base, with 13 bases sitting between them. The CDR3: CASSWGRVYNYGYTF. DNA for the CDR3: TGTGCCAGCAGCTGGGGTAGGGTATATAACTATGGCTACACCTTC.

The gene calls are TRBV10-3 and TRBJ1-5; D gene ambiguous. V lost 10 bases, J lost 0 bases, and 13 bases lay in between. Germline V gene lookup returns CDR1 ENHRY and CDR2 SYGVKD. This CDR3 contains 14 residues. CDR3 protein: CATSELYSNQPQHF. For the CDR3, the DNA is TGTGCCACCTCAGAATTATATAGCAATCAGCCCCAGCATTTT.

The rearrangement links TRBV29-1 to TRBJ1-2, with unresolved D. The CDR3 runs to 11 residues. V was trimmed by 1 base and J by 4 bases, leaving 4 bases between them. The germline V gene encodes CDR1 SQVTM and CDR2 ANQGSEA. In nucleotides, the CDR3 is TGCAGCGTTGAAGGGGGCTATGGCTACACCTTC. Its protein is CSVEGGYGYTF.

This chain links TRBV2 with TRBJ1-1, with 9 bases fitting TRBD1. Per germline, CDR1 SNHLY and CDR2 FYNNEI. The CDR3 is 15 amino acids. V trimming: 6 bases; J trimming: 1 base; junction bases outside the gene matches: 6. CDR3 in amino acids: CASRTTGGANTEAFF. DNA for the CDR3: TGTGCCAGCAGGACGACAGGGGGGGCGAACACTGAAGCTTTCTTT.

The genes are TRBV2 and TRBJ1-5; D not resolved. This CDR3 contains 15 residues. Trimming removed 7 bases from V and 4 bases from J, with 17 bases in between. Germline V CDR1 and CDR2: SNHLY, FYNNEI. The CDR3 DNA reads TGTGCCAGCACCGAGGGTAGGTTCCCAAATCAGCCCCAGCATTTT. Its translation: CASTEGRFPNQPQHF.

In DNA form, the CDR3 reads TGCAGCGTTGAAGCAAGGGACAGGATGAGCTCTGGGGCCAACGTCCTGACTTTC. It encodes CSVEARDRMSSGANVLTF. The V and J genes are TRBV29-1 and TRBJ2-6; TRBD1 agrees at 8 bases. The CDR3 covers 18 residues. CDR1 and CDR2 (germline): SQVTM, ANQGSEA. V dropped 1 base and J dropped 0; count of bases not matched to a gene: 8.

V is TRBV5-6 and J is TRBJ2-7; 10 bases match TRBD1. V shed 4 bases and J 2 bases; nucleotides not matched to a gene: 6. Germline V CDR1 and CDR2: SGHDT, YYEEEE. This CDR3 is 15 amino acids long. The CDR3 DNA is TGTGCCAGCAGCGTCCGACAGGGGGCGGCCTACGAGCAGTACTTC. Its protein product is CASSVRQGAAYEQYF.

This chain uses TRBV4-1 with TRBJ1-2; weak D call: TRBD1 (6 bases). The length of the CDR3 is 17 residues. V shed 0 bases and J shed 1 base, with 15 bases lying between them. Germline CDR1 MGHRA, CDR2 YSYEKL. CDR3 coding DNA: TGCGCCAGCAGCCAAGATCGAGTGGGGGCGTTTAACTATGGCTACACCTTC. This translates into CASSQDRVGAFNYGYTF.

The gene calls are TRBV19 and TRBJ2-7, with 11 positions matching TRBD2. CDR1 and CDR2 (germline): LNHDA, SQIVND (reference sequence). The J segment lost 3 bases and the V segment lost 5 bases, leaving 9 bases of the junction unmatched. The length of the CDR3 is 16 residues. DNA of the CDR3: TGTGCCAGTAGTCCTACCAAAACTAGCGGGAGCTACGAGCAGTACTTC. It is translated as CASSPTKTSGSYEQYF.

The rearrangement uses TRBV6-5 and TRBJ1-1, with D perhaps TRBD1 (5 bases). V dropped 2 bases and J dropped 5 bases, with 9 bases sitting between them. The CDR3 spans 13 residues. Germline CDR1 is MNHEY and CDR2 is SVGAGI. The CDR3 sequence is CASSYQRGTEAFF. DNA for the CDR3: TGTGCCAGCAGTTACCAAAGGGGAACTGAAGCTTTCTTT.

This clone appeared a single time. V gene TRBV2 combines with J gene TRBJ1-2; no definite D call. Germline-derived CDR1 and CDR2 are SNHLY and FYNNEI. The CDR3 is made up of 19 amino acids. Trimming pared 2 bases from V and 8 bases from J, leaving 30 bases between. The CDR3 nucleotides are TGTGCCAGCAGTGAATCCTTATTCGACGTCAGGTTTTCCCCTAGGGGCTACACCTTC. Translating it yields CASSESLFDVRFSPRGYTF.

The gene calls are TRBV9 and TRBJ2-7; D may be TRBD2 (5 bases). The CDR3 spans 13 residues. Trimming pared 4 bases from V and 6 bases from J, leaving 14 bases between. Germline values: CDR1 SGDLS, CDR2 YYNGEE. The CDR3 DNA sequence: TGTGCCAGCAGCACCCGACCGGGGAGCGAGCAGTACTTC. Residues: CASSTRPGSEQYF.

J is TRBJ2-1 and V is TRBV6-5; weak D call: TRBD2 (7 bases). V dropped 0 bases and J dropped 9 bases, with 12 bases sitting between them. Germline V gene sequence: CDR1 MNHEY, CDR2 SVGAGI. The CDR3 loop spans 14 amino acids. CDR3 sequence reads: CASSYSRGGGEQFF. The DNA for the CDR3 is TGTGCCAGCAGTTACTCGAGGGGGGGAGGTGAGCAGTTCTTC.

The rearrangement uses TRBV28 and TRBJ2-5; 9 bases agree with TRBD1. The CDR3 runs to 14 residues. Trimming took 6 bases from V and 1 from J; bases not matched to a gene: 3. Germline V gives CDR1 MDHEN, CDR2 SYDVKM. The CDR3 is CASSLTGGQETQYF. The CDR3 coding sequence is TGTGCCAGCAGCCTGACAGGGGGCCAAGAGACCCAGTACTTC. Full variable domain (missing parts from reference TRBV28 and TRBJ2-5): DVKVTQSSRYLVKRTGEKVFLECVQDMDHENMFWYRQDPGLGLRLIYFSYDVKMKEKGDIPEGYSVSREKKERFSLILESASTNQTSMYLCASSLTGGQETQYFGPGTRLLVL.

Written as DNA, the CDR3 is TGTGCCAGCATCCACGCCAGACAAGAGACCCAGTACTTC. Translation: CASIHARQETQYF. The chain recombines TRBV6-1 with TRBJ2-5; unclear D gene. The V gene's germline CDR1 is MNHNS and CDR2 SASEGT. The CDR3 is made up of 13 amino acids. The V gene lost 7 bases and the J gene lost 2 bases, with 11 bases spanning the gap.

This clone turned up a few times. V and J are TRBV19 and TRBJ2-3; TRBD2 aligns across 7 bases. With 0 bases clipped from V and 2 bases from J, the junction kept 5 bases outside the gene matches. CDR3 size: 16 residues. Germline assignment: CDR1 LNHDA and CDR2 SQIVND (reference sequence). Written as DNA, the CDR3 is TGTGCCAGTAGTATAGAGCTAGCGGTCCTCACAGATACGCAGTATTTT. Translation: CASSIELAVLTDTQYF.

The V and J genes are TRBV19 and TRBJ2-2; 10 bases line up with TRBD2. Germline CDR1 LNHDA, CDR2 SQIVND (reference sequence). V was clipped by 3 bases and J by 4 bases; unmatched bases: 8. This CDR3 comprises 17 residues. As DNA, the CDR3 is TGTGCCAGTAGTATCGGGCTAGCGGGAGAAGGCACCGGGGAGCTGTTTTTT. It is translated as CASSIGLAGEGTGELFF.

The gene calls are TRBV25-1 and TRBJ2-7; D gene uncertain. The germline V gene encodes CDR1 MGHDK and CDR2 SYGVNS. This CDR3 has 11 amino acids. V lost 3 bases and J 7 bases, leaving 7 bases between the germline ends. The CDR3 here is CASSDPMEQYF. The DNA of the CDR3 is TGTGCCAGCAGTGACCCCATGGAGCAGTACTTC.

With regard to this clone: At one end, the junction sequence differs from germline, possibly due to a read error. CDR3 sequence (DNA): TGTGCCAGCAGTATTGCGGGGTACGGGCAGTACTTC. This codes for CASSIAGYGQYF. The rearrangement links TRBV28 to TRBJ2-7; D possibly corresponds to TRBD2 (6 bases). Germline CDR1 MDHEN, CDR2 SYDVKM. CDR3 length: 12 residues.

The chain uses TRBV29-1 and TRBJ2-1; maybe TRBD2 (6 bases). The V gene's germline CDR1 is SQVTM and CDR2 ANQGSEA. The CDR3 has 12 amino acids. V lost 5 bases, J lost 13 bases, and 18 bases lay in between. The CDR3 coding sequence is TGCAGCGTTTCGACTTCGGAGGGGCCTCAGTTCTTC. As protein: CSVSTSEGPQFF.

The V gene is TRBV27, the J gene TRBJ2-7, with D possibly being TRBD1 (6 bases). Trimming stripped 6 bases from V and 7 bases from J, with 19 bases between. The length of the CDR3 is 14 residues. From germline, CDR1 is MNHEY and CDR2 SMNVEV (reference sequence). For the CDR3, the DNA is TGTGCCAGCAGCCTTATCCCCCTCAGGGGTGAGCAGTACTTC. Translation: CASSLIPLRGEQYF.

This clone appeared a few times. The chain recombines TRBV11-2 with TRBJ2-7; 8 bases map to TRBD1. Germline V gene sequence: CDR1 SGHAT, CDR2 FQNNGV. This CDR3 has 13 amino acids. J was trimmed by 2 bases and V by 5 bases; bases with no gene match: 2. CDR3 residues: CASSQDRAYEQYF. As DNA, the CDR3 is TGTGCCAGCAGCCAGGACAGGGCCTACGAGCAGTACTTC.

This chain links TRBV18 with TRBJ2-5, with TRBD2 as a possible D gene (5 bases). Germline-derived CDR1 and CDR2 are KGHSH and LQKENI. The length of the CDR3 is 14 residues. The V gene lost 1 base and the J gene lost 4 bases, with 10 bases spanning the gap. CDR3 DNA sequence: TGTGCCAGCTCACCACTCTTCGGGGTAGAGACCCAGTACTTC. It yields the protein CASSPLFGVETQYF. The complete variable domain, with remaining parts taken from reference TRBV18 and TRBJ2-5, reads NAGVMQNPRHLVRRRGQEARLRCSPMKGHSHVYWYRQLPEEGLKFMVYLQKENIIDESGMPKERFSAEFPKEGPSILRIQQVVRGDSAAYFCASSPLFGVETQYFGPGTRLLVL.

The chain carries TRBV25-1 and TRBJ2-4, with D possibly matching TRBD1 (7 bases). The germline V gene has CDR1 MGHDK and CDR2 SYGVNS. V was trimmed by 3 bases and J by 8 bases, leaving 14 bases between them. The CDR3 totals 14 residues. CDR3 sequence reads: CASSETGRLDIQYF. CDR3 in DNA: TGTGCCAGCAGTGAGACAGGGAGGTTGGACATTCAGTACTTC.

CDR3 nucleotides: TGTGCCAGCAGTCCGACACCGGGACAGGACCCCTACGAGCAGTACTTC. This encodes CASSPTPGQDPYEQYF. The chain links TRBV28 to TRBJ2-7; 8 bases are shared with TRBD1. Germline CDR1 and CDR2: MDHEN and SYDVKM. V lost 5 bases, J lost 2 bases, and 11 bases stayed unmatched. The CDR3 sequence is 16 residues long.

The gene calls are TRBV18 and TRBJ2-2; D tentatively fits TRBD1 or TRBD2 (6 bases each). V was pared by 2 bases and J by 3 bases, with 19 bases between. Germline V gives CDR1 KGHSH, CDR2 LQKENI. The CDR3 has 18 amino acids. In nucleotides, the CDR3 is TGTGCCAGCTCACCAGGGATAGTTGGGGGGCCGGACACCGGGGAGCTGTTTTTT. The encoded protein is CASSPGIVGGPDTGELFF.